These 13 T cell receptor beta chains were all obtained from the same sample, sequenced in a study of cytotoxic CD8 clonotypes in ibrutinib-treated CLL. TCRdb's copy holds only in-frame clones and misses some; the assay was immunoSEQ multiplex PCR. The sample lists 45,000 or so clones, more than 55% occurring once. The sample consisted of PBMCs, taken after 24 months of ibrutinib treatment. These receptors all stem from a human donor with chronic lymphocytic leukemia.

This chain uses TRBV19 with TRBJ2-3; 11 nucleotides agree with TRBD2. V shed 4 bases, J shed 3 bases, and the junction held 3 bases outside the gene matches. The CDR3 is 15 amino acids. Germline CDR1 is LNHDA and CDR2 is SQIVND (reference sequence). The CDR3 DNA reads TGTGCCAGTAGTACCCGGACTAGCGGGACAGATACGCAGTATTTT. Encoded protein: CASSTRTSGTDTQYF.

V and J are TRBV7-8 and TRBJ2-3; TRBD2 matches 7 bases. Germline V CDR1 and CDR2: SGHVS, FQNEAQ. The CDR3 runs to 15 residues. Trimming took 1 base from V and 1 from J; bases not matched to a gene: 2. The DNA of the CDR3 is TGTGCCAGCAGCTTAGTCGCGGGAGGCACAGATACGCAGTATTTT. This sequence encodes CASSLVAGGTDTQYF.

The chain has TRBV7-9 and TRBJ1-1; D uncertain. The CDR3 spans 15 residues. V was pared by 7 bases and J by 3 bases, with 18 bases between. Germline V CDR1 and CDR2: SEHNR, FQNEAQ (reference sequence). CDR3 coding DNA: TGTGCCAGCACCCCGATGGGCTCATTCTACACTGAAGCTTTCTTT. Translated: CASTPMGSFYTEAFF.

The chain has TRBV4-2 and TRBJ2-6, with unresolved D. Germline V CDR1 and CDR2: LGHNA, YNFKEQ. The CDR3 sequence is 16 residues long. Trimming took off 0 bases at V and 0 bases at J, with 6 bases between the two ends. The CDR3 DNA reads TGTGCCAGCAGCCAAGATTCCGTCTCTGGGGCCAACGTCCTGACTTTC. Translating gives CASSQDSVSGANVLTF.

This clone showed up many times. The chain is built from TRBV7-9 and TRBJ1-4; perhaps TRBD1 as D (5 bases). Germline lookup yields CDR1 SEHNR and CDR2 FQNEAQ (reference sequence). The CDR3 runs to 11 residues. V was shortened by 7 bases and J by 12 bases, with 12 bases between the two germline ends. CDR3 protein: CASTYAGELFF. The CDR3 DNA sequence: TGTGCCAGCACCTACGCGGGGGAACTGTTTTTT.

The CDR3: CASSSSSYEQYF. Here the CDR3 DNA reads TGTGCCAGCAGTTCTAGCTCCTACGAGCAGTACTTC. J is TRBJ2-7 and V is TRBV11-2; no reliable D call. Germline values: CDR1 SGHAT, CDR2 FQNNGV. This CDR3 comprises 12 residues. V was pared by 6 bases and J by 0 bases, with 6 bases between.

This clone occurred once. This CDR3 is CASSPQGTSGELFF. The DNA for the CDR3 is TGTGCCAGTAGTCCACAAGGAACGTCCGGGGAGCTGTTTTTT. V gene TRBV19 combines with J gene TRBJ2-2; D is uncertain. Germline V gene lookup returns CDR1 LNHDA and CDR2 SQIVND (reference sequence). The ends were cut back, 5 bases at V and 6 bases at J, with 13 bases in the middle. The CDR3 totals 14 residues.

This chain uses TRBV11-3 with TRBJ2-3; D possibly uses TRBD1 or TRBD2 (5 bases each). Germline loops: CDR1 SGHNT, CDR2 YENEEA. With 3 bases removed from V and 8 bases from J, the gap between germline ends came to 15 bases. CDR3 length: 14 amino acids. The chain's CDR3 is CASSFRDAARTQYF. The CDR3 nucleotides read TGTGCCAGCAGCTTTAGGGACGCAGCGCGTACGCAGTATTTT.

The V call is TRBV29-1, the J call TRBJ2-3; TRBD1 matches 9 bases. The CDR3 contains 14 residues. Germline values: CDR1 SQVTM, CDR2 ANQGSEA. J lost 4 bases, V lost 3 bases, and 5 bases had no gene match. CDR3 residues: CSVEGTGLADTQYF. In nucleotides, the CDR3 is TGCAGCGTTGAGGGGACAGGGTTGGCAGATACGCAGTATTTT.

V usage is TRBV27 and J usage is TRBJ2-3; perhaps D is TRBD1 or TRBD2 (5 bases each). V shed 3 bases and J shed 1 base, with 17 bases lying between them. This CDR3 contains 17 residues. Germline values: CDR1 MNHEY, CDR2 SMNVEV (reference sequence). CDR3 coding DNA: TGTGCCAGCAGTTTTCGGGGCGGTTTCGGGGGCACAGATACGCAGTATTTT. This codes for CASSFRGGFGGTDTQYF.

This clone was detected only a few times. CDR3 sequence: CASSADSNQPQHF. The CDR3 region has the DNA TGTGCCAGCAGTGCAGATAGCAATCAGCCCCAGCATTTT. This sequence joins TRBV6-5 and TRBJ1-5; no reliable D call. Trimming stripped 5 bases from V and 0 bases from J, with 5 bases between. Per the germline V gene, CDR1 is MNHEY and CDR2 is SVGAGI. The CDR3 length is 13 residues.

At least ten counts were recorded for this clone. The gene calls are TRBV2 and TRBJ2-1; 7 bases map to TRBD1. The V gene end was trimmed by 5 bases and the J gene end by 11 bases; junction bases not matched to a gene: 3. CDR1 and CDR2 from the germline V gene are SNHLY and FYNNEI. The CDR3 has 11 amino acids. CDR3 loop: CASSQGEKQFF. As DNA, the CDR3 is TGTGCCAGCAGTCAGGGGGAGAAGCAGTTCTTC.

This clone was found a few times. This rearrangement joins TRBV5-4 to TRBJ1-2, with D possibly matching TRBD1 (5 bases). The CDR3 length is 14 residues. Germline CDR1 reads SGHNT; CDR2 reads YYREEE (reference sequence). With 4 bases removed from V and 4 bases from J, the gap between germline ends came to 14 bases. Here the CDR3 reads CASSPSQGSYGYTF. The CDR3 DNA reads TGTGCCAGCAGCCCGTCCCAGGGATCCTATGGCTACACCTTC.